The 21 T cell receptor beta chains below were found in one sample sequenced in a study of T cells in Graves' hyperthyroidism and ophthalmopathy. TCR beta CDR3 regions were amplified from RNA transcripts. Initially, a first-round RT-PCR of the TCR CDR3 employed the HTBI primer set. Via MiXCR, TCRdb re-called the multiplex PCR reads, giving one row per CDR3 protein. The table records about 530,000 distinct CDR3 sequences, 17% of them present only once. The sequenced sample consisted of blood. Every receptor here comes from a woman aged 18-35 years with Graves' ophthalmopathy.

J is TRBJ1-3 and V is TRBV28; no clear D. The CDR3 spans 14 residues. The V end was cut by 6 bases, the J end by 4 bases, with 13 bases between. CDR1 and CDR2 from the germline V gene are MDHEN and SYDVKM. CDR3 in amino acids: CASSSPVVGNTIYF. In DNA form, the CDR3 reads TGTGCCAGCAGCTCCCCTGTGGTGGGAAACACCATATATTTT.

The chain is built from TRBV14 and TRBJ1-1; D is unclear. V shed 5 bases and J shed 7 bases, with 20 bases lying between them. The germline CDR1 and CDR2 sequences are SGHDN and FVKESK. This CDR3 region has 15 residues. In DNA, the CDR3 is TGTGCCAGCAGCACCGCCCGGGTGGGGAAGAGTGAAGCTTTCTTT. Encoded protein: CASSTARVGKSEAFF.

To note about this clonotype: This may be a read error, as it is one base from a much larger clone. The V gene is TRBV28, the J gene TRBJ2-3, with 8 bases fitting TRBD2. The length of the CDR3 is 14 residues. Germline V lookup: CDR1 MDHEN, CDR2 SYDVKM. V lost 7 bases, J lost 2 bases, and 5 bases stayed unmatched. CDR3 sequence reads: CASMGGGPTDTQYF. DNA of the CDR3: TGTGCCAGCATGGGCGGGGGGCCCACAGATACGCAGTATTTT.

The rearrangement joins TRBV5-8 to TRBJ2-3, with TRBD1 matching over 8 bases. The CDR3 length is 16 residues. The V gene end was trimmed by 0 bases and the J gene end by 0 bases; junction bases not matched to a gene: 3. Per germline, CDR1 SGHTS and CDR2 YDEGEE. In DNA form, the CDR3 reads TGTGCCAGCAGCTTGGATCAGGGGGCGAGCACAGATACGCAGTATTTT. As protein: CASSLDQGASTDTQYF.

CDR3 sequence reads: CASIPLGTGATTGELFF. CDR3 bases: TGTGCCAGCATCCCCCTAGGGACAGGGGCCACCACCGGGGAGCTGTTTTTT. V is TRBV2 and J is TRBJ2-2; 10 bases fit TRBD1. There are 17 residues in the CDR3. Losses at the gene ends were 7 bases for V and 4 bases for J; bases not matched to a gene: 12. CDR1 SNHLY and CDR2 FYNNEI come from the germline V gene.

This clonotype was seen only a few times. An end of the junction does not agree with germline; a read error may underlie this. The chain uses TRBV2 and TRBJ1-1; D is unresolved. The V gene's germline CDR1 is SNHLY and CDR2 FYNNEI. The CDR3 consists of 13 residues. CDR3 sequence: CASPLGFDTEALF. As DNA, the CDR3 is TGTGCCAGCCCCTTGGGGTTCGACACTGAAGCTCTCTTT. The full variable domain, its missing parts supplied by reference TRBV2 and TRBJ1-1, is EPEVTQTPSHQVTQMGQEVILRCVPISNHLYFYWYRQILGQKVEFLVSFYNNEISEKSEIFDDQFSVERPDGSNFTLKIRSTKLEDSAMYFCASPLGFDTEALFGQGTRLTVV.

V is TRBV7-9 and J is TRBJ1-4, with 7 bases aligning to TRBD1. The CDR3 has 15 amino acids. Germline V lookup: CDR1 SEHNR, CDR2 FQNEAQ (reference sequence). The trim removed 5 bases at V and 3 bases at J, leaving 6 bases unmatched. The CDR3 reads CASSPRQGPNEKLFF. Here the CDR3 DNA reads TGTGCCAGCAGCCCTCGACAGGGACCTAATGAAAAACTGTTTTTT.

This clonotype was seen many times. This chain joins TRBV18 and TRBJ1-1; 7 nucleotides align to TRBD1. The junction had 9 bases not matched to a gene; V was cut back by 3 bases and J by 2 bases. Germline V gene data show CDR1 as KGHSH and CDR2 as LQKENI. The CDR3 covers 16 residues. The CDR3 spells CASSPKTGQTNTEAFF. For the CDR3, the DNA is TGTGCCAGCTCACCTAAAACGGGACAGACCAACACTGAAGCTTTCTTT.

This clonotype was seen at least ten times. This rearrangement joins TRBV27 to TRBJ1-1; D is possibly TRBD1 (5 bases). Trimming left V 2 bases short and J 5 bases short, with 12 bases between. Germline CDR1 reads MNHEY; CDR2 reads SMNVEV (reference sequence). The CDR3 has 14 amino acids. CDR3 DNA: TGTGCCAGCAGTTTAAAGGGGAAGTCGACTGAAGCTTTCTTT. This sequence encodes CASSLKGKSTEAFF.

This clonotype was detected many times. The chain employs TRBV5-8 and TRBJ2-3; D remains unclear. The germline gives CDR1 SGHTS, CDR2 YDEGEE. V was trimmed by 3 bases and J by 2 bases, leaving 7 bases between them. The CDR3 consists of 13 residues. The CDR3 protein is CASSYRFTDTQYF. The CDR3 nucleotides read TGTGCCAGCAGCTATCGGTTCACAGATACGCAGTATTTT.

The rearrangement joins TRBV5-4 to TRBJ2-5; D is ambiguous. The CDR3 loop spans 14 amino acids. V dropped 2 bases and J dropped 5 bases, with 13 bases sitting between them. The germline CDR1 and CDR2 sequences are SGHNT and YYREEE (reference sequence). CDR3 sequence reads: CASSFWLNVETQYF. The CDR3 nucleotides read TGTGCCAGCAGCTTCTGGCTAAATGTTGAGACCCAGTACTTC.

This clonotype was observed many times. The DNA for the CDR3 is TGCAGTGCCACGGTGGAGTTGCATTCCTACAATGAGCAGTTCTTC. Amino acid sequence: CSATVELHSYNEQFF. The chain links TRBV20-1 to TRBJ2-1; D is ambiguous. CDR3 size: 15 residues. V dropped 6 bases and J dropped 1 base, with 16 bases sitting between them. The germline CDR1 and CDR2 sequences are DFQATT and SNEGSKA (reference sequence).

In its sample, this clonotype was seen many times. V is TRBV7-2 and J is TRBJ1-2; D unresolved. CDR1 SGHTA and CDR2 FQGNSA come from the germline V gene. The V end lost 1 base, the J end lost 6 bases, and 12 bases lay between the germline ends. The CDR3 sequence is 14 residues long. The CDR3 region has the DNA TGTGCCAGCAGCTTAGTTAAGGGTTCGGATGGCTACACCTTC. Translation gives CASSLVKGSDGYTF.

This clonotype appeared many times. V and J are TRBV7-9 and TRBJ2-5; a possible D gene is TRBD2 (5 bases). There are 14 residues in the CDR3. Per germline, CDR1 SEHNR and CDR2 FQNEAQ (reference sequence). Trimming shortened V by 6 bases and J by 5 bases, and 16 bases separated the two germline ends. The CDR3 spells CASSSSGVRETQYF. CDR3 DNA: TGTGCCAGCAGTTCAAGCGGAGTTAGGGAGACCCAGTACTTC.

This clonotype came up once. The CDR3 loop is CASSPTGDSKSTDTQYF. CDR3 bases: TGCGCCAGCAGCCCAACCGGGGACAGTAAGTCCACAGATACGCAGTATTTT. The rearrangement links TRBV5-1 to TRBJ2-3; 7 nucleotides align to TRBD1. Germline CDR1 and CDR2: SGHRS and YFSETQ. The CDR3 contains 17 residues. J was trimmed by 2 bases and V by 4 bases; bases with no gene match: 13. The variable domain in full, with the rest retrieved from reference TRBV5-1 and TRBJ2-3, is KAGVTQTPRYLIKTRGQQVTLSCSPISGHRSVSWYQQTPGQGLQFLFEYFSETQRNKGNFPGRFSGRQFSNSRSEMNVSTLELGDSALYLCASSPTGDSKSTDTQYFGPGTRLTVL.

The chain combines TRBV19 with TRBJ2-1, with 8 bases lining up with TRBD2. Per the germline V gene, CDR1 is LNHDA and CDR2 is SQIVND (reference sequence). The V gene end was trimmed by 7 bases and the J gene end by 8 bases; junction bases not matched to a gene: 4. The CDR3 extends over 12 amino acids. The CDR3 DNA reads TGTGCCAGTAAGGGACTAGGAGATGAGCAGTTCTTC. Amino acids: CASKGLGDEQFF.

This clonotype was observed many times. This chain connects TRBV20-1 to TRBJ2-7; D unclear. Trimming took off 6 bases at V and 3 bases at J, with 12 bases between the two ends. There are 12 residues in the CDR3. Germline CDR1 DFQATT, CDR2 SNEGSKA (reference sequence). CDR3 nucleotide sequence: TGCAGTGCCGCTCTCGGTTACTACGAGCAGTACTTC. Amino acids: CSAALGYYEQYF.

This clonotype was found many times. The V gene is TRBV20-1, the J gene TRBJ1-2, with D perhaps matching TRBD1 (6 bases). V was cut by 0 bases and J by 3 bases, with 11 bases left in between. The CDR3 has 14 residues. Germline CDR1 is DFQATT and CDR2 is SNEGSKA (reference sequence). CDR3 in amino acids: CSARDTGAYYGYTF. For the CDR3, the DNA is TGCAGTGCTAGAGATACGGGGGCATACTATGGCTACACCTTC.

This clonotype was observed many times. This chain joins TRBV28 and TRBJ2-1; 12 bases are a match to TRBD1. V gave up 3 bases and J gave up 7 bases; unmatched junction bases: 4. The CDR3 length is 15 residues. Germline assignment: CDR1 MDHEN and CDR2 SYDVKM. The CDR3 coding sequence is TGTGCCAGCAGTTTGCGGGACAGGGGGCAAAATGAGCAGTTCTTC. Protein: CASSLRDRGQNEQFF.

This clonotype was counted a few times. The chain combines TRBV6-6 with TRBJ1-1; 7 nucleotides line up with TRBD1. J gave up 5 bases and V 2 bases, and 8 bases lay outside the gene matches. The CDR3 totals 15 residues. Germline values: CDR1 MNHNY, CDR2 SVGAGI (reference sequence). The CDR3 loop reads CASSYRQGMGTEAFF. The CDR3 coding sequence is TGTGCCAGCAGTTACAGACAGGGTATGGGGACTGAAGCTTTCTTT.

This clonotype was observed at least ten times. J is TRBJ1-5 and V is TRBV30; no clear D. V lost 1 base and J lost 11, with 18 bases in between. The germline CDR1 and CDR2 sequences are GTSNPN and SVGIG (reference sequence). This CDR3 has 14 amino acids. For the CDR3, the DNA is TGTGCCTGGAGTGGGGGAGCGGCCGGAGTAACCCAGCATTTT. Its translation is CAWSGGAAGVTQHF.